The source of this T cell receptor beta chain is a study of T cells in Graves' hyperthyroidism and ophthalmopathy. Study results and limitations: Among clonotypes expanded in thyroid above 0.001, most were also found in blood. Ophthalmopathy and stable hyperthyroidism were separated by a 13 V-J model.

Amplification of TCR beta CDR3 regions was performed using RNA transcripts as template. First-round RT-PCR with HTBI primers amplified the TCR CDR3 region. In TCRdb, the multiplex PCR reads were re-called with MiXCR into one record per CDR3 protein. The sample has roughly 840,000 distinct CDR3 sequences, 35% to 45% seen once; the top ten hold 7.5% to 9.5%. With regard to this clonotype: Its antigen is not identified. This may be a read error: a much more frequent sequence differs by one nucleotide.

Hyperthyroidism had been newly diagnosed in patients aged 18 to 65, and its duration was under 2 months. Diagnoses were established using clinical symptoms, serum thyroxine and TRAb, thyroid ultrasound and orbital computed tomography. CDR1 is KGHDR, CDR2 SFDVKD, per germline. CDR3 length equals 15 residues. Unmatched junction bases numbered 5, after V lost 5 bases and J lost 0 bases. The sample consisted of blood. This rearrangement joins TRBV24-1 to TRBJ1-1; TRBD1 matches 7 bases. This clonotype originated in a man younger than 35 with Graves' hyperthyroidism. The CDR3 nucleotides read TGTGCCACCAGTGGGGCGGGACAGCTGAACACTGAAGCTTTCTTT. It codes for CATSGAGQLNTEAFF.